Listed below are T cell receptor beta chains from one sample, sequenced in a study of blood T cells in healthy people across ages. TCRdb re-called the 5' RACE reads with MiXCR, one entry per CDR3 protein. The sample lists 1,500,000 or so distinct CDR3 sequences, approximately 42% seen once, with under 5% in the top ten. The sample was blood. The receptors here all came from a woman younger than 35 in good health. Both conserved end residues are part of each CDR3. D genes are given only for firm matches. Clone size is shown for a subset of rows, as once, few, many or a class of expanded clone.

cdr3_aa	cdr3_nt	v_call	j_call	clone_size	d_call
CASSLKVTGELFF	TGTGCCAGCAGTTTGAAGGTCACCGGGGAGCTGTTTTTT	TRBV12-3/TRBV12-4	TRBJ2-2	few	-
CASSGTGWSYEQYF	TGTGCCAGCAGTGGGACAGGGTGGTCCTACGAGCAGTACTTC	TRBV6-2/TRBV6-3	TRBJ2-7	few	TRBD1
CASSVFGLPGDEQFF	TGTGCCAGCAGCGTATTTGGGCTCCCTGGGGATGAGCAGTTCTTC	TRBV9	TRBJ2-1	few	-
CASSPFQTSGAYNEQFF	TGCGCCAGCAGCCCGTTTCAAACCAGCGGGGCATACAATGAGCAGTTCTTC	TRBV4-3	TRBJ2-1	-	TRBD2
CASTGTGERAFF	TGTGCCAGCACGGGAACAGGGGAGCGAGCTTTCTTT	TRBV6-5	TRBJ1-1	-	TRBD1
CASSLAKRDFWEQYF	TGTGCCAGCAGCTTGGCAAAGCGCGACTTCTGGGAGCAGTACTTC	TRBV5-5	TRBJ2-7	-	-
CASSELGTQYNEQFF	TGTGCCAGCAGTGAACTCGGGACTCAGTACAATGAGCAGTTCTTC	TRBV6-1	TRBJ2-1	-	-
CASSFGPGAGTDTQYF	-	TRBV7-3	TRBJ2-3	-	-
CASSPAGVTDTQYF	TGTGCCAGCAGCCCTGCCGGGGTCACAGATACGCAGTATTTT	TRBV7-2	TRBJ2-3	few	-
CSARDGDSGYTF	TGCAGTGCTAGAGATGGGGACAGCGGCTACACCTTC	TRBV20-1	TRBJ1-2	many	TRBD1
CSAMDGGYTF	TGCAGTGCTATGGATGGGGGCTACACCTTC	TRBV20-1	TRBJ1-2	few	-
CSARDSAGHNYEQYF	TGCAGTGCTAGAGATTCCGCAGGCCACAACTACGAGCAGTACTTC	TRBV20-1	TRBJ2-7	-	-
CASSPSGLNNEQFF	TGTGCCAGCAGCCCGTCGGGACTGAACAATGAGCAGTTCTTC	TRBV3-1	TRBJ2-1	-	-
CASSGKGTIHQETQYF	TGTGCCAGCAGTGGGAAAGGGACAATCCACCAAGAGACCCAGTACTTC	TRBV25-1	TRBJ2-5	few	-
CASSLSGEGGAKSGELFF	TGTGCCAGCAGTTTAAGCGGGGAAGGCGGAGCGAAGTCCGGGGAGCTGTTTTTT	TRBV12-3/TRBV12-4	TRBJ2-2	-	TRBD2
CASRPRLDTGELFF	TGCGCCAGCAGGCCCCGGCTGGACACCGGGGAGCTGTTTTTT	TRBV5-1	TRBJ2-2	-	-
CASSFLAAGGLEDTQYF	TGTGCCAGCAGTTTTTTGGCGGCAGGGGGGCTGGAAGATACGCAGTATTTT	TRBV27	TRBJ2-3	few	-
CSAREKGTGSQPQHF	TGCAGTGCTAGAGAGAAAGGGACAGGGAGCCAGCCCCAGCATTTT	TRBV20-1	TRBJ1-5	-	TRBD1
CARSWELGYYGYTF	TGTGCCAGAAGCTGGGAATTGGGGTACTATGGCTACACCTTC	TRBV7-9	TRBJ1-2	-	-
CATRPSGRSTDTQYF	TGTGCCACCCGCCCCAGCGGGAGATCTACAGATACGCAGTATTTT	TRBV7-2	TRBJ2-3	few	TRBD2
CASSEGQTSYEQYF	TGTGCCAGCAGTGAAGGACAGACCTCCTACGAGCAGTACTTC	TRBV6-1	TRBJ2-7	-	-
CASSPIRWRQRGYEQFF	TGTGCCAGCAGCCCCATACGGTGGAGGCAAAGGGGGTATGAGCAGTTCTTC	TRBV7-9	TRBJ2-1	-	-
CASSALAGGPHEQFF	TGTGCCAGCAGCGCCCTAGCGGGAGGGCCTCATGAGCAGTTCTTC	TRBV27	TRBJ2-1	few	TRBD2
CASSVGGTYLYNEQYF	TGTGCCAGCAGCGTAGGGGGTACTTATCTCTACAATGAGCAGTACTTC	TRBV11-2	TRBJ2-7	-	-
CSVEGRLQEIQYF	TGCAGCGTGGAGGGACGTCTCCAAGAGATCCAGTACTTC	TRBV29-1	TRBJ2-5	-	-
CASSSGQGRHEQYF	TGTGCCAGCAGTTCGGGACAGGGGAGACACGAGCAGTACTTC	TRBV27	TRBJ2-7	-	TRBD1
CASSPMDRASNYGYTF	TGTGCCAGCTCACCTATGGACAGGGCCTCTAACTATGGCTACACCTTC	TRBV18	TRBJ1-2	few	TRBD1
CAGRTGANEKLFF	TGTGCCGGGAGGACAGGGGCGAATGAAAAACTGTTTTTT	TRBV2	TRBJ1-4	-	TRBD1
CASSIWTGGYEQYF	TGTGCCAGCAGTATCTGGACAGGGGGCTACGAGCAGTACTTC	TRBV6-1	TRBJ2-7	few	TRBD1
CASSPSVAGVDEQFF	TGTGCCAGCAGCCCCTCGGTAGCGGGGGTGGATGAGCAGTTCTTC	TRBV7-9	TRBJ2-1	few	TRBD2
CSVGYRGQQETQYF	TGCAGCGTTGGGTACAGGGGACAACAAGAGACCCAGTACTTC	TRBV29-1	TRBJ2-5	-	TRBD1
CASSPASSGLSSYNEQFF	TGTGCCAGCTCACCGGCGTCTAGCGGATTGAGCTCCTACAATGAGCAGTTCTTC	TRBV18	TRBJ2-1	-	TRBD2
CARPIRGEDNYGYTF	TGTGCCAGGCCGATTAGGGGGGAGGACAACTATGGCTACACCTTC	TRBV12-3/TRBV12-4	TRBJ1-2	-	-
CSAPRAGANQPQHF	TGCAGTGCCCCGAGGGCAGGGGCAAATCAGCCCCAGCATTTT	TRBV20-1	TRBJ1-5	-	-
CAISESRRGGDNEQFF	TGTGCCATCAGTGAGTCGAGGCGGGGTGGGGACAATGAGCAGTTCTTC	TRBV10-3	TRBJ2-1	-	-
CASSQELGSSSYNEQFF	TGCGCCAGCAGCCAAGAGCTCGGTTCGAGCTCCTACAATGAGCAGTTCTTC	TRBV4-3	TRBJ2-1	few	-
CASSLGVPQTSYVQYF	TGCGCCAGCAGCCTAGGAGTCCCCCAGACCTCCTACGTGCAGTACTTC	TRBV4-1	TRBJ2-7	-	-
CSVEDVREGPLEQYF	TGCAGCGTTGAAGATGTGCGGGAGGGCCCTCTGGAGCAGTACTTC	TRBV29-1	TRBJ2-7	once	TRBD2
CASSLVGRNSPLHF	TGTGCCAGCAGCTTAGTAGGCAGAAATTCACCCCTCCACTTT	TRBV7-2	TRBJ1-6	few	-
CASSYPVKTQYF	TGTGCCAGCAGCTACCCGGTGAAGACCCAGTACTTC	TRBV6-2/TRBV6-3	TRBJ2-5	few	-
CASSFPGTGGPEAFF	TGTGCCAGCAGCTTCCCCGGGACAGGGGGCCCCGAGGCTTTCTTT	TRBV7-2	TRBJ1-1	-	TRBD1
CSASFSGRETQYF	TGCAGTGCTAGTTTTAGCGGGCGGGAGACCCAGTACTTC	TRBV20-1	TRBJ2-5	-	TRBD2
CASRFGHEQFF	TGTGCCAGCAGGTTCGGACATGAGCAGTTCTTC	TRBV6-6	TRBJ2-1	-	-
CASSYSRLAGSSSYNEQFF	TGTGCCAGCAGTTACTCGAGGCTAGCGGGGTCGAGCTCCTACAATGAGCAGTTCTTC	TRBV6-5	TRBJ2-1	few	TRBD2
CASSLTAVNTEAFF	TGTGCCAGCAGCCTCACAGCTGTGAACACTGAAGCTTTCTTT	TRBV7-9	TRBJ1-1	-	-
CSARAGLGYNEQFF	TGCAGTGCTAGAGCAGGGCTCGGCTACAATGAGCAGTTCTTC	TRBV20-1	TRBJ2-1	few	-
CSALTVSGGNEQFF	TGCAGTGCCCTAACGGTCAGTGGAGGCAATGAGCAGTTCTTC	TRBV20-1	TRBJ2-1	-	-
CASRPDRGGNQPQHF	TGTGCCAGCAGACCAGACAGGGGAGGGAATCAGCCCCAGCATTTT	TRBV6-5	TRBJ1-5	few	TRBD1
CAISGRGGAYNEQYF	TGTGCCATCAGTGGGCGGGGGGGCGCCTACAATGAGCAGTACTTC	TRBV10-3	TRBJ2-7	-	TRBD2
CASSQGTSGGEQFF	TGCGCCAGCAGCCAAGGGACTAGCGGGGGTGAGCAGTTCTTC	TRBV4-3	TRBJ2-1	many	TRBD2
CATSPGQYEQYF	TGTGCCACCAGCCCCGGACAGTACGAGCAGTACTTC	TRBV3-1	TRBJ2-7	-	-
CSARDPQGMSSYNEQFF	TGCAGTGCTAGAGATCCCCAGGGGATGAGCTCCTACAATGAGCAGTTCTTC	TRBV20-1	TRBJ2-1	-	-
CSASDLGTASEQYF	TGCAGTGCTAGTGACCTCGGGACAGCAAGCGAGCAGTACTTC	TRBV20-1	TRBJ2-7	-	TRBD1
CASSVTGGYGEQFF	TGTGCCAGCAGTGTAACGGGAGGGTACGGTGAGCAGTTCTTC	TRBV27	TRBJ2-1	few	TRBD2
CASSLGPVSTTEAFF	TGTGCCAGCAGCTTAGGCCCGGTGTCGACCACTGAAGCTTTCTTT	TRBV7-2	TRBJ1-1	-	-
CASSYGGSGLFEQYF	TGTGCCAGCAGTTACGGGGGATCGGGGCTCTTCGAGCAGTACTTC	TRBV6-2/TRBV6-3	TRBJ2-7	once	-
CATGRVPTGELFF	TGTGCCACCGGAAGGGTACCCACCGGGGAGCTGTTTTTT	TRBV12-3/TRBV12-4	TRBJ2-2	-	-
CASSLDPNYNEQFF	TGTGCCAGCAGCTTAGATCCAAACTACAATGAGCAGTTCTTC	TRBV13	TRBJ2-1	few	-
CASRTTRRWDTQYF	TGTGCCAGCAGAACCACCCGAAGGTGGGATACGCAGTATTTT	TRBV6-2/TRBV6-3	TRBJ2-3	-	-